One T cell receptor beta chain is described in this entry. Its specificity is unknown. Stable disease denoted Graves' hyperthyroidism without ophthalmopathy progression within 18 months. Thyroid ultrasound and orbital computed tomography, with clinical symptoms and serum thyroxine and TRAb, informed diagnoses. These data originate in a study of T cells in Graves' hyperthyroidism and ophthalmopathy. This CDR3 spans 14 amino acids. V lost 0 bases and J lost 5, with 10 bases in between. Germline V gives CDR1 KGHDR, CDR2 SFDVKD. TCR beta CDR3 region amplification was performed from RNA transcripts. The study used the HTBI primer set for a first-round RT-PCR of the TCR CDR3. TCRdb fed the multiplex PCR reads into MiXCR, producing one record per CDR3 protein. The sample shows hundreds of thousands of distinct CDR3 sequences, more than 20% of them seen only once. The study, taken as a whole, reports: Most thyroid clonotypes with frequency above 0.001 were detected in blood. Using 13 V-J features, a model discriminated ophthalmopathy from stable hyperthyroidism.

The receptor was derived from a man in his fifties with Graves' hyperthyroidism. V and J are TRBV24-1 and TRBJ2-7; weak D call: TRBD2 (6 bases). The specimen sequenced was blood. Written as DNA, the CDR3 is TGTGCCACCAGTGATTTGGGGGGGTCCAACGAGCAGTACTTC. Protein product: CATSDLGGSNEQYF.